A single sample is the source of the 20 T cell receptor beta chains below, sequenced in a study of beta chain features in type 1 diabetes (dated by TCRdb to between 2018 and 2020). Libraries came from the immunoSEQ multiplex PCR assay. The High Capacity cDNA Reverse Transcription Kit was used to reverse transcribe all of the isolated RNA, meaning that expressed TCRB transcripts were what got sequenced. TCRdb holds this immuneACCESS table with in-frame rearrangements only. Some clones are missing; in checked studies, unresolved V genes explain under half, and the rest has no known cause. In this sample the table shows fewer than 250,000 clones, 9% to 10% of which occur a single time. Approximately 0.03% of the sample is held by the ten biggest clonotypes. Material for sequencing was naive CD4+ T cells from blood. Sample cell subset or site, as interpreted from the label and publication: true naive CD4+ T cells. The receptors originated from a woman aged 18-29 years in good health.

This clone was picked up a small number of times. The CDR3 sequence is CASSYTGTGGRKTQYF. In DNA form, the CDR3 reads TGTGCCAGCAGTTACACCGGGACAGGGGGAAGGAAGACCCAGTACTTC. The chain recombines TRBV6-5 with TRBJ2-5, with 11 bases that match TRBD1. V trimming: 2 bases; J trimming: 6 bases; junction bases outside the gene matches: 8. The CDR3 contains 16 residues. Germline loops: CDR1 MNHEY, CDR2 SVGAGI.

V gene TRBV7-9 combines with J gene TRBJ2-3; no reliable D call. Trimming cost V 6 bases and J 0 bases, with 7 bases left between them. The CDR3 is 13 amino acids. From germline, CDR1 is SEHNR and CDR2 FQNEAQ (reference sequence). CDR3 DNA sequence: TGTGCCAGCAGTCGCACTAGCACAGATACGCAGTATTTT. Amino acids: CASSRTSTDTQYF.

The rearrangement links TRBV18 to TRBJ1-2; 8 positions match TRBD1. The CDR3 length is 14 residues. The trim removed 3 bases at V and 4 bases at J, leaving 4 bases unmatched. Germline CDR1 and CDR2: KGHSH and LQKENI. The CDR3 sequence is CASSPDRVAYGYTF. In nucleotides, the CDR3 is TGTGCCAGCTCACCGGACAGGGTGGCCTATGGCTACACCTTC.

This clone was observed a handful of times. The rearrangement uses TRBV30 and TRBJ1-4; possibly TRBD1 for D (5 bases). CDR1 and CDR2 from the germline V gene are GTSNPN and SVGIG (reference sequence). The V and J ends lost 6 bases and 3 bases respectively, with 20 bases between them. The CDR3 totals 16 residues. The CDR3 nucleotides read TGTGCCTGTCTTCGAGAAACGGGGGTGGCTAATGAAAAACTGTTTTTT. It encodes CACLRETGVANEKLFF.

This clone has a handful of counts. This rearrangement joins TRBV7-3 to TRBJ2-3, with 7 bases matching TRBD1. Germline values: CDR1 SGHTA, CDR2 FQGTGA. Trimming removed 5 bases from V and 3 bases from J; junction bases left unmatched: 8. CDR3 length: 15 amino acids. CDR3 amino acids: CASSKTGTATDTQYF. CDR3 nucleotide sequence: TGTGCCAGCAGCAAAACCGGGACAGCGACAGATACGCAGTATTTT.

The rearrangement uses TRBV6-6 and TRBJ1-5, with D maybe TRBD1 (6 bases). The CDR3 is 15 amino acids. Germline CDR1 MNHNY, CDR2 SVGAGI (reference sequence). The germline V and J ends were trimmed by 2 bases and 3 bases, with 11 bases remaining between them. The CDR3 coding sequence is TGTGCCAGCAGTTACGCGGGGGCTGACAATCAGCCCCAGCATTTT. Translation gives CASSYAGADNQPQHF.

This chain connects TRBV19 to TRBJ2-5, with D hard to call. In germline, CDR1 is LNHDA, CDR2 SQIVND (reference sequence). Trimming stripped 3 bases from V and 1 base from J, with 3 bases between. There are 12 residues in the CDR3. CDR3 coding DNA: TGTGCCAGTAGTATCGGCCAAGAGACCCAGTACTTC. Translation gives CASSIGQETQYF.

This clone showed up just a few times. The V gene is TRBV10-3, the J gene TRBJ1-5, with D possibly matching TRBD1 (6 bases). CDR1 and CDR2 from the germline V gene are ENHRY and SYGVKD. V was pared by 2 bases and J by 7 bases, with 12 bases between. CDR3 length: 14 residues. The CDR3 nucleotides are TGTGCCATCAGTGAGAGCAGGGGACCGCAGCCCCAGCATTTT. Translation: CAISESRGPQPQHF.

The table lists this clone with a few counts. J is TRBJ2-3 and V is TRBV30; 11 bases align to TRBD2. The length of the CDR3 is 18 residues. The trim removed 2 bases at V and 3 bases at J, leaving 13 bases unmatched. Germline CDR1 is GTSNPN and CDR2 is SVGIG (reference sequence). The CDR3 nucleotides are TGTGCCTGGAGTCCCCTTTCCCTAGCGGGGGGAAATACAGATACGCAGTATTTT. Its translation: CAWSPLSLAGGNTDTQYF.

This clone was seen a few times. The chain links TRBV5-6 to TRBJ2-3, with TRBD1 identical over 8 bases. Germline CDR1 and CDR2: SGHDT and YYEEEE. The CDR3 is 14 amino acids. Trimming at V came to 5 bases and at J to 2 bases, leaving 4 bases not matched to a gene. This chain's CDR3 is CASRGQGDTDTQYF. CDR3 sequence (DNA): TGTGCCAGCAGAGGACAGGGAGACACAGATACGCAGTATTTT.

This clone was recorded a few times. The chain carries TRBV7-6 and TRBJ2-1, with D possibly being TRBD2 (6 bases). This CDR3 spans 17 amino acids. Per the germline V gene, CDR1 is SGHVS and CDR2 is FNYEAQ. Deletions cut 5 bases from V and 6 bases from J, with 23 bases between. The DNA of the CDR3 is TGTGCCAGCAGCGCCCGGGACTCATCCCTGCACCGCAATGAGCAGTTCTTC. Residues: CASSARDSSLHRNEQFF.

The rearrangement links TRBV19 to TRBJ2-6, with 11 bases that match TRBD2. The junction had 7 bases not matched to a gene; V was cut back by 3 bases and J by 0 bases. The CDR3 runs 19 residues. Germline lookup yields CDR1 LNHDA and CDR2 SQIVND (reference sequence). The CDR3 DNA sequence: TGTGCCAGTAGTATTGCCAGACTAGCGGGGAGCTCTGGGGCCAACGTCCTGACTTTC. Translated, it gives CASSIARLAGSSGANVLTF.

This clone has a handful of counts. Other DNA sequences within the sample encode an identical CDR3. The V call is TRBV29-1, the J call TRBJ2-2; possibly TRBD2 for D (6 bases). Deletions cut 4 bases from V and 1 base from J, with 7 bases between. This CDR3 region has 13 residues. In germline, CDR1 is SQVTM, CDR2 ANQGSEA. CDR3 DNA sequence: TGCAGCGTTGGCGGGATGAACACCGGGGAGCTGTTTTTT. This codes for CSVGGMNTGELFF.

The J gene is TRBJ1-2, the V gene TRBV9; 7 nucleotides agree with TRBD1. The ends lost 3 bases at V and 2 bases at J; junction bases unmatched: 4. CDR1 SGDLS and CDR2 YYNGEE come from the germline V gene. The CDR3 spans 14 residues. Here the CDR3 reads CASSAGTANYGYTF. CDR3 sequence (DNA): TGTGCCAGCAGCGCCGGGACAGCCAACTATGGCTACACCTTC.

This clone was detected only a few times. The gene calls are TRBV2 and TRBJ1-6, with 7 bases matching TRBD1. This CDR3 spans 15 amino acids. V shed 7 bases, J shed 5 bases, and the junction held 8 bases outside the gene matches. Germline V CDR1 and CDR2: SNHLY, FYNNEI. CDR3 bases: TGTGCCAGCACGGAACAGGGGACGAATAATTCACCCCTCCACTTT. Encoded protein: CASTEQGTNNSPLHF. Full variable domain (outside the CDR3, taken from reference TRBV2 and TRBJ1-6): EPEVTQTPSHQVTQMGQEVILRCVPISNHLYFYWYRQILGQKVEFLVSFYNNEISEKSEIFDDQFSVERPDGSNFTLKIRSTKLEDSAMYFCASTEQGTNNSPLHFGNGTRLTVT.

The DNA of the CDR3 is TGTGCTAGTGGTTTGGTCTCCTCCCGGGGTTTAGGTGTCCACAATGAGCAGTTCTTC. Amino acids: CASGLVSSRGLGVHNEQFF. This chain connects TRBV12-5 to TRBJ2-1; TRBD2 is a possible D gene (5 bases). Germline V gene data show CDR1 as LGHNT and CDR2 as FRNRAP. Trimming stripped 0 bases from V and 5 bases from J, with 23 bases between. The CDR3 is 19 residues long.

Only a few counts were recorded for this clone. The rearrangement joins TRBV5-6 to TRBJ1-6, with D possibly TRBD1 on 6 matching bases. CDR3 length equals 15 residues. Germline CDR1 and CDR2: SGHDT and YYEEEE. With 1 base removed from V and 8 bases from J, the gap between germline ends came to 13 bases. The CDR3: CASSLRDRTHSPLHF. The CDR3, as DNA: TGTGCCAGCAGCTTGCGTGACAGGACCCATTCACCCCTCCACTTT. Full variable domain (rest looked up from reference TRBV5-6 and TRBJ1-6): DAGVTQSPTHLIKTRGQQVTLRCSPKSGHDTVSWYQQALGQGPQFIFQYYEEEERQRGNFPDRFSGHQFPNYSSELNVNALLLGDSALYLCASSLRDRTHSPLHFGNGTRLTVT.

J is TRBJ2-1 and V is TRBV5-1; TRBD2 aligns across 14 bases. The CDR3 is 15 residues long. Germline assignment: CDR1 SGHRS and CDR2 YFSETQ. Trimming cost V 3 bases and J 7 bases; bases outside gene matches: 3. The CDR3 here is CASSSGLAGENEQFF. CDR3 bases: TGCGCCAGCAGCTCGGGACTAGCGGGAGAGAATGAGCAGTTCTTC.

This chain connects TRBV29-1 to TRBJ2-1; perhaps TRBD1 as D (6 bases). V lost 5 bases and J 0 bases, leaving 14 bases between the germline ends. Germline loops: CDR1 SQVTM, CDR2 ANQGSEA. This CDR3 has 15 residues. DNA of the CDR3: TGCAGCGTTTCCTCCGGGACAAGCTCCTACAATGAGCAGTTCTTC. This encodes CSVSSGTSSYNEQFF.

Only a few counts were recorded for this clone. The CDR3 DNA follows: TGCGCCAGCAGCCCTACTAGCGGGAGAGTCACAGATACGCAGTATTTT. It yields the protein CASSPTSGRVTDTQYF. This chain links TRBV5-1 with TRBJ2-3; TRBD2 agrees at 11 bases. CDR3 length: 16 residues. From germline, CDR1 is SGHRS and CDR2 YFSETQ. J was trimmed by 2 bases and V by 4 bases; bases with no gene match: 6.